These 20 T cell receptor beta chains came from one sample sequenced in a study of naive and memory T cell subsets. Two oligonucleotides, mixed equimolar, formed the beta constant-region primer covering TRBC1 and TRBC2. Ligated cDNA was amplified by four rounds of PCR with nested alpha and beta constant-region primers and SP2. TCRdb re-analysed the UMI-ligation and nested PCR reads in MiXCR, keeping a single row per CDR3 protein. The table has just over 80,000 distinct CDR3 sequences, 9% seen once. Source material: naive CD8+ T cells from blood. The receptors stem from a human donor in good health.

This clonotype was seen many times. This chain connects TRBV6-5 to TRBJ2-7, with no clear D. The V gene's germline CDR1 is MNHEY and CDR2 SVGAGI. The germline V and J ends were trimmed by 0 bases and 6 bases, with 15 bases remaining between them. The CDR3 is 15 amino acids. CDR3 sequence: CASSYSAGFLAEQYF. In nucleotides, the CDR3 is TGTGCCAGCAGTTACTCTGCCGGGTTCCTTGCCGAGCAGTACTTC.

The genes are TRBV11-1 and TRBJ2-7, with D unclear. Trimming removed 4 bases from V and 2 bases from J, with 12 bases in between. This CDR3 has 14 residues. Per germline, CDR1 SGHAT and CDR2 FQDESV (reference sequence). CDR3 loop: CASSSTDPPYEQYF. CDR3 sequence (DNA): TGTGCCAGCAGCTCGACCGACCCCCCCTACGAGCAGTACTTC.

This clonotype was found many times. V gene TRBV29-1 combines with J gene TRBJ2-1; TRBD2 agrees at 8 bases. CDR1 and CDR2 from the germline V gene are SQVTM and ANQGSEA. The J segment lost 1 base and the V segment lost 4 bases, leaving 6 bases of the junction unmatched. This CDR3 is 15 amino acids long. CDR3 bases: TGCAGCGTTGGCGAACGGGAGGGATCCTACAATGAGCAGTTCTTC. Translation: CSVGEREGSYNEQFF.

This clonotype was counted between two and nine times. The chain uses TRBV3-1 and TRBJ1-1; D remains unclear. The CDR3 runs 12 residues. V was cut by 3 bases and J by 5 bases, with 7 bases left in between. Germline CDR1 LGHDT, CDR2 YNNKEL (reference sequence). CDR3 amino acids: CASSHQGTEAFF. The CDR3 coding sequence is TGTGCCAGCAGCCACCAAGGTACTGAAGCTTTCTTT.

There are a few counts of this clonotype. The gene calls are TRBV4-1 and TRBJ2-7; D gene unclear. Trimming took off 1 base at V and 7 bases at J, with 5 bases between the two ends. The V gene's germline CDR1 is MGHRA and CDR2 YSYEKL. CDR3 length equals 11 residues. The CDR3 loop reads CASSQGAEQYF. The CDR3 nucleotides are TGCGCCAGCAGCCAAGGAGCGGAGCAGTACTTC.

This clonotype was seen ten or more times. The rearrangement joins TRBV29-1 to TRBJ2-7, with D perhaps being TRBD1 or TRBD2 (5 bases each). Trimming stripped 2 bases from V and 6 bases from J, with 20 bases between. The CDR3 contains 15 residues. The V gene's germline CDR1 is SQVTM and CDR2 ANQGSEA. This chain's CDR3 is CSVESGTSDRAEQYF. In nucleotides, the CDR3 is TGCAGCGTTGAAAGTGGGACCAGCGACCGGGCCGAGCAGTACTTC.

This chain uses TRBV3-1 with TRBJ2-5; 8 bases are shared with TRBD1. Germline V gene sequence: CDR1 LGHDT, CDR2 YNNKEL (reference sequence). The CDR3 loop spans 17 amino acids. The V segment lost 5 bases and the J segment 4 bases; nucleotides outside the gene matches: 15. The CDR3 sequence is CASSERDRHHGVETQYF. The CDR3 coding sequence is TGTGCCAGCAGCGAACGGGACAGGCACCACGGGGTAGAGACCCAGTACTTC.

The chain is built from TRBV7-8 and TRBJ2-1, with TRBD2 matching 10 bases. This CDR3 is 15 amino acids long. The ends lost 9 bases at V and 6 bases at J; junction bases unmatched: 11. Germline values: CDR1 SGHVS, CDR2 FQNEAQ. Here the CDR3 reads CASSTLAGAPNEQFF. For the CDR3, the DNA is TGTGCCAGTTCGACCCTAGCGGGAGCACCCAATGAGCAGTTCTTC.

The chain links TRBV9 to TRBJ2-5; tentatively, D is TRBD2 (6 bases). The V gene's germline CDR1 is SGDLS and CDR2 YYNGEE. CDR3 length equals 14 residues. V dropped 0 bases and J dropped 3 bases, with 9 bases sitting between them. The CDR3 is CASSVVGGEETQYF. In nucleotides, the CDR3 is TGTGCCAGCAGCGTAGTGGGAGGCGAAGAGACCCAGTACTTC.

The sample holds a few counts of this clonotype. This chain joins TRBV29-1 and TRBJ2-7; D possibly uses TRBD1 or TRBD2 (5 bases each). With 0 bases removed from V and 2 bases from J, the gap between germline ends came to 14 bases. CDR1 SQVTM and CDR2 ANQGSEA come from the germline V gene. The CDR3 consists of 15 residues. CDR3 sequence (DNA): TGCAGCGTTGAAGATCTAGAAAGGGGACCCTACGAGCAGTACTTC. Its translation is CSVEDLERGPYEQYF.

This clonotype was observed a handful of times. The genes are TRBV2 and TRBJ2-3; D is unclear. V lost 2 bases and J lost 5, with 5 bases in between. Germline V gene sequence: CDR1 SNHLY, CDR2 FYNNEI. CDR3 length: 12 residues. The CDR3 loop reads CASSEMRDTQYF. CDR3 DNA sequence: TGTGCCAGCAGTGAAATGCGAGATACGCAGTATTTT.

This clonotype was observed a handful of times. J is TRBJ2-7 and V is TRBV4-1; D is perhaps TRBD2 (5 bases). V was cut by 5 bases and J by 2 bases, with 22 bases left in between. This CDR3 has 17 amino acids. The germline V gene has CDR1 MGHRA and CDR2 YSYEKL. The CDR3: CASSSLMGASSTYEQYF. In nucleotides, the CDR3 is TGCGCCAGCAGCAGCTTGATGGGCGCTAGCTCTACCTACGAGCAGTACTTC.

This clonotype was picked up a small number of times. The chain carries TRBV7-9 and TRBJ2-7; D is uncertain. V was pared by 5 bases and J by 2 bases, with 16 bases between. The CDR3 is 15 residues long. Germline V CDR1 and CDR2: SEHNR, FQNEAQ (reference sequence). CDR3 loop: CASSLVGMGTYEQYF. The CDR3 region has the DNA TGTGCCAGCAGCCTGGTTGGAATGGGCACCTACGAGCAGTACTTC.

This clonotype was counted between two and nine times. V gene TRBV9 combines with J gene TRBJ2-1; unclear D gene. The CDR3 spans 16 residues. V was shortened by 2 bases and J by 5 bases, with 17 bases between the two germline ends. Germline lookup yields CDR1 SGDLS and CDR2 YYNGEE. The CDR3 protein is CASSVGHRLMHNEQFF. DNA for the CDR3: TGTGCCAGCAGCGTGGGCCATAGATTAATGCACAATGAGCAGTTCTTC.

The chain joins TRBV9 to TRBJ1-1; TRBD1 matches 8 bases. The CDR3 is made up of 15 amino acids. Germline CDR1 reads SGDLS; CDR2 reads YYNGEE. V shed 4 bases and J 3 bases; nucleotides not matched to a gene: 8. Written as DNA, the CDR3 is TGTGCCAGCAGCCCAGACGACAGGGGTTACACTGAAGCTTTCTTT. Protein product: CASSPDDRGYTEAFF.

This clonotype was observed at least ten times. The chain couples TRBV6-1 to TRBJ2-5; D remains unclear. CDR1 and CDR2 from the germline V gene are MNHNS and SASEGT. The CDR3 is 14 residues long. V lost 7 bases to trimming and J lost 5 bases, with 17 bases between them. The CDR3 reads CASTPSGVRETQYF. Written as DNA, the CDR3 is TGTGCCAGCACTCCAAGTGGGGTCAGGGAGACCCAGTACTTC.

This chain joins TRBV7-9 and TRBJ1-1; weak D call: TRBD1 (6 bases). This CDR3 spans 12 amino acids. The germline gives CDR1 SEHNR, CDR2 FQNEAQ (reference sequence). V lost 5 bases to trimming and J lost 5 bases, with 9 bases between them. Here the CDR3 reads CASSQRGTEAFF. CDR3 nucleotide sequence: TGTGCCAGCAGCCAGAGGGGGACTGAAGCTTTCTTT.

V usage is TRBV2 and J usage is TRBJ2-3; TRBD1 aligns across 9 bases. V lost 8 bases, J lost 1 base, and 4 bases stayed unmatched. CDR3 length equals 14 residues. Germline CDR1 and CDR2: SNHLY and FYNNEI. The CDR3 is CASPGQGGTDTQYF. The CDR3 coding sequence is TGTGCCAGCCCGGGACAGGGAGGCACAGATACGCAGTATTTT.

This clonotype turned up a few times. The chain joins TRBV29-1 to TRBJ2-1; D call uncertain. V shed 3 bases and J shed 6 bases, with 21 bases lying between them. Germline V gives CDR1 SQVTM, CDR2 ANQGSEA. This CDR3 region has 16 residues. CDR3 loop: CSVDFLGLISRNEQFF. CDR3 sequence (DNA): TGCAGCGTTGATTTCCTAGGTCTTATTTCCCGCAATGAGCAGTTCTTC.

This clonotype was observed a few times. The V gene is TRBV12-3 or TRBV12-4, the J gene TRBJ2-2, with 13 bases aligning to TRBD2. V trimming: 6 bases; J trimming: 6 bases; junction bases outside the gene matches: 4. The CDR3 has 15 amino acids. This CDR3 is CASRRTSGSSGELFF. The CDR3, as DNA: TGTGCCAGCAGACGGACTAGCGGGAGTTCCGGGGAGCTGTTTTTT.